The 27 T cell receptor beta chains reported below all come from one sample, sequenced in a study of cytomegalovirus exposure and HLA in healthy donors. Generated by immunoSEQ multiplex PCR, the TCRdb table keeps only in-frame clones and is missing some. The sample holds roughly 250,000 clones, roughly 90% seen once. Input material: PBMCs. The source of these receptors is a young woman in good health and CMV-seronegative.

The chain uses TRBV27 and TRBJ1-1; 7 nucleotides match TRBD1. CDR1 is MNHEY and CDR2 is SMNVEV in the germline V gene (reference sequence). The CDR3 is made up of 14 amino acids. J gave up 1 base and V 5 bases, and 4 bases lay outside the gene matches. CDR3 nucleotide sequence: TGTGCCAGCAGTCCGACAGGGAAGAACACTGAAGCTTTCTTT. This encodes CASSPTGKNTEAFF.

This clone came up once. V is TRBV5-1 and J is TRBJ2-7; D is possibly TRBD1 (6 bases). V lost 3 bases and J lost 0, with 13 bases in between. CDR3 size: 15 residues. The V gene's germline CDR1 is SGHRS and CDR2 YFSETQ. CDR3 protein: CASSYGTTNSYEQYV. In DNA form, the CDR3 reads TGCGCCAGCAGCTATGGGACAACGAACTCCTACGAGCAGTACGTC.

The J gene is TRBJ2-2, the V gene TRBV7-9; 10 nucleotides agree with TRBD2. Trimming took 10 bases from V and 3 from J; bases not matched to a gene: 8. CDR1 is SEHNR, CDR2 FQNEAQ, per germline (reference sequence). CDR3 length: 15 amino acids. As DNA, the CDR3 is TGTGCCATTCAGACTAGCGGGTTATACACCGGGGAGCTGTTTTTT. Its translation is CAIQTSGLYTGELFF.

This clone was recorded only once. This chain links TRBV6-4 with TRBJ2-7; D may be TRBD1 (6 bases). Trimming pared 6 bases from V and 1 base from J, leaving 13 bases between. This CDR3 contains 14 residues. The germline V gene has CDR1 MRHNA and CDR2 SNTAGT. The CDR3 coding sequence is TGTGCCAGCAGCCATCAGGGGTGGTCCTACGAGCAGTACGTC. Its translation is CASSHQGWSYEQYV.

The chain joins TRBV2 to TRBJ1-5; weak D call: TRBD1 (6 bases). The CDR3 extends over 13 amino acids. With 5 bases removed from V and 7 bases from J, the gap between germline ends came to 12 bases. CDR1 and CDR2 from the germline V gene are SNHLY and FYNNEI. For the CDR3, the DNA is TGTGCCAGCAGTTCCGGGCAGGGGCAGCCCCAGCATTTT. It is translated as CASSSGQGQPQHF.

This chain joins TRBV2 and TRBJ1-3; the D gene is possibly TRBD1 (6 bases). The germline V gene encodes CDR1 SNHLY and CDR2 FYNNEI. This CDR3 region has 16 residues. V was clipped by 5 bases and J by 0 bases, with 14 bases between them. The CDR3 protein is CASSNTGPHSGNTIYF. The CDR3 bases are TGTGCCAGCAGTAATACAGGGCCCCACTCTGGAAACACCATATATTTT.

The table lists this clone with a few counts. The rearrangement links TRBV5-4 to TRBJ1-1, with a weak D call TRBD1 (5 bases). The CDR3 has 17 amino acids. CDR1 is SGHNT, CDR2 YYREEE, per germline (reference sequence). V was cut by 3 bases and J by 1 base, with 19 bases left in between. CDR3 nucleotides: TGTGCCAGCAGCTCGGGACTGCGATCGACCCAGAACACTGAAGCTTTCTTT. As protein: CASSSGLRSTQNTEAFF. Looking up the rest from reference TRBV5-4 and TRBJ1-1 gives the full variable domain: ETGVTQSPTHLIKTRGQQVTLRCSSQSGHNTVSWYQQALGQGPQFIFQYYREEENGRGNFPPRFSGLQFPNYSSELNVNALELDDSALYLCASSSGLRSTQNTEAFFGQGTRLTVV.

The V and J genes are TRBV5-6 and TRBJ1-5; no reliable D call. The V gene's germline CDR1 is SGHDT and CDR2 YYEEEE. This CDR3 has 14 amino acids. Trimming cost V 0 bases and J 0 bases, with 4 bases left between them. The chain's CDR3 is CASSLALSNQPQHF. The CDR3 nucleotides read TGTGCCAGCAGCTTGGCCCTTAGCAATCAGCCCCAGCATTTT.

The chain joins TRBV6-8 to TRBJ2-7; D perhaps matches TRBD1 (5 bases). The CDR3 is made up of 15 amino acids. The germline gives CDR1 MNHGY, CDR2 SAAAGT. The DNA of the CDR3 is TGTGCATATAAGGATCCGGACAACCTATTTTACGAGCAGTACTTC. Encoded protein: CAYKDPDNLFYEQYF.

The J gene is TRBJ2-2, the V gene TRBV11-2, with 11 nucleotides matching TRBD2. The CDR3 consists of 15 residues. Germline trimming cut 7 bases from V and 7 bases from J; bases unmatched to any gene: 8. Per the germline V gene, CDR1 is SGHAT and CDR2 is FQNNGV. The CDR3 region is CASTPVLAGGGELFF. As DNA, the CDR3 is TGTGCCAGCACCCCTGTTCTAGCGGGGGGCGGGGAGCTGTTTTTT.

This CDR3 is CASSSGVWGAFF. CDR3 nucleotides: TGTGCCAGCAGCTCGGGAGTCTGGGGGGCTTTCTTT. The rearrangement links TRBV5-8 to TRBJ1-1, with D perhaps matching TRBD1 (5 bases). The CDR3 is 12 amino acids. Germline V CDR1 and CDR2: SGHTS, YDEGEE. Trimming left V 3 bases short and J 11 bases short, with 14 bases between. The complete variable domain, with remaining parts taken from reference TRBV5-8 and TRBJ1-1, reads EAGVTQSPTHLIKTRGQQATLRCSPISGHTSVYWYQQALGLGLQFLLWYDEGEERNRGNFPPRFSGRQFPNYSSELNVNALELEDSALYLCASSSGVWGAFFGQGTRLTVV.

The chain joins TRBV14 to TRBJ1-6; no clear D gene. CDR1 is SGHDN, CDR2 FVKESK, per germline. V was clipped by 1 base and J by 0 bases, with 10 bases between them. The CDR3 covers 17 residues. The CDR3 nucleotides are TGTGCCAGCAGCCAAGGGCCGGGGAGCTCCTATAATTCACCCCTCCACTTT. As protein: CASSQGPGSSYNSPLHF.

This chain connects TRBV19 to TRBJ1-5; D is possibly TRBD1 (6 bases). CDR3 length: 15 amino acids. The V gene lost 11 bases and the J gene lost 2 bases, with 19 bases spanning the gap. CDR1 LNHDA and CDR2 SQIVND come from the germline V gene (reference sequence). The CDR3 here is CAVGDTFRRNQPQHF. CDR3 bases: TGTGCCGTCGGGGACACCTTTCGACGCAATCAGCCCCAGCATTTT.

The CDR3 sequence: CAPRTGDPIFNYGYTF. The CDR3 region has the DNA TGCGCTCCGCGGACAGGGGACCCAATTTTTAACTATGGCTACACCTTC. The V and J genes are TRBV23-1 and TRBJ1-2; TRBD1 agrees at 9 bases. TRBV23-1 is recorded as an ORF, its role being uncertain. The length of the CDR3 is 16 residues.

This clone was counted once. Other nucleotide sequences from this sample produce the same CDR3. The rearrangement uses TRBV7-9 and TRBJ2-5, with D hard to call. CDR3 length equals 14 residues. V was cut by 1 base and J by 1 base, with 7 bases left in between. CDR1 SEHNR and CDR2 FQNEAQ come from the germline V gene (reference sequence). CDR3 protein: CASSLVGTQETQYF. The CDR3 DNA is TGTGCCAGCAGCTTAGTGGGCACCCAAGAGACCCAGTACTTC.

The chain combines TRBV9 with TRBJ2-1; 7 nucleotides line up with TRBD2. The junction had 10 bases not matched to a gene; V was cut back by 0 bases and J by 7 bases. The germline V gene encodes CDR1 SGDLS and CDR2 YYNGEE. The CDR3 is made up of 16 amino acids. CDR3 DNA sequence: TGTGCCAGCAGCGTAGACCCCCCCGGGGGGAAGAATGAGCAGTTCTTC. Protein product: CASSVDPPGGKNEQFF. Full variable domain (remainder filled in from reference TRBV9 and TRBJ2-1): DSGVTQTPKHLITATGQRVTLRCSPRSGDLSVYWYQQSLDQGLQFLIQYYNGEERAKGNILERFSAQQFPDLHSELNLSSLELGDSALYFCASSVDPPGGKNEQFFGPGTRLTVL.

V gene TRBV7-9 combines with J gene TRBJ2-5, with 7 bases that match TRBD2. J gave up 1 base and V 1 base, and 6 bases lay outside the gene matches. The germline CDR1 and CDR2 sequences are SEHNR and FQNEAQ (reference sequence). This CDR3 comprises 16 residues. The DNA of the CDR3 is TGTGCCAGCAGCTTAGAATCGGGGGGACCCCAAGAGACCCAGTACTTC. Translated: CASSLESGGPQETQYF.

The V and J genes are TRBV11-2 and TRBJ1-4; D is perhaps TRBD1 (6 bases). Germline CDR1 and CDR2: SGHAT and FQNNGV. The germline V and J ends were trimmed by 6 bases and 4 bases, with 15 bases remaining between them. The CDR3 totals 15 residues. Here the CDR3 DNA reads TGTGCCAGCAGTTCAACACCGGACAGTAATGAAAAACTGTTTTTT. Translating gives CASSSTPDSNEKLFF.

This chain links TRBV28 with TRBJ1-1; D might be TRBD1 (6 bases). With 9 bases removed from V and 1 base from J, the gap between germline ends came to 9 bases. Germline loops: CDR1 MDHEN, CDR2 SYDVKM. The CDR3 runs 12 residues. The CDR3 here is CASLGGNTEAFF. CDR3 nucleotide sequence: TGTGCCAGTCTAGGGGGGAACACTGAAGCTTTCTTT.

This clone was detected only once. The CDR3 DNA is TGTGCCAGCAGTATGACTCAACAGGGAATGTACGAGCAGTACTTC. It specifies CASSMTQQGMYEQYF. The chain links TRBV6-6 to TRBJ2-7, with D perhaps TRBD1 (6 bases). The CDR3 totals 15 residues. Germline V gene sequence: CDR1 MNHNY, CDR2 SVGAGI (reference sequence). With 5 bases removed from V and 4 bases from J, the gap between germline ends came to 18 bases.

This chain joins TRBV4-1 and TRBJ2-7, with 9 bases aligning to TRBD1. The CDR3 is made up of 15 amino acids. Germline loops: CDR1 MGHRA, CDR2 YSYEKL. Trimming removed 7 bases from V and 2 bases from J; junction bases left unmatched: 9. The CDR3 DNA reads TGCGCCAGCACCCCGAAGACAGGGGGAACCTACGAGCAGTACTTC. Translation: CASTPKTGGTYEQYF.

The CDR3 bases are TGTGCCAGCAGCTCTGCTACTAGCGGGGGCTTCTCCTACGAGCAGTACTTC. Translating it yields CASSSATSGGFSYEQYF. The chain uses TRBV11-2 and TRBJ2-7; 11 bases map to TRBD2. CDR1 is SGHAT and CDR2 is FQNNGV in the germline V gene. V lost 4 bases, J lost 0 bases, and 8 bases stayed unmatched. The CDR3 length is 17 residues.

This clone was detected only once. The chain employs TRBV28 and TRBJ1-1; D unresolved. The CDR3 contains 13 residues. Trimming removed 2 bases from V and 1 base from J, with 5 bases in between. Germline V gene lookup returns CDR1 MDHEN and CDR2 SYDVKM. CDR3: CASSLSGNTEAFF. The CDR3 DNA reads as TGTGCCAGCAGTTTAAGCGGGAACACTGAAGCTTTCTTT.

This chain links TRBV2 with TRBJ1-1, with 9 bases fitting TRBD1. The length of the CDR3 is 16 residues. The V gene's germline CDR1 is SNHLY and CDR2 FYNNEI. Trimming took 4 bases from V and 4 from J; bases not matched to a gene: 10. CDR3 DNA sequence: TGTGCCAGCAGTGCACCTTGGGACAGGGTGGGCACTGAAGCTTTCTTT. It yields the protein CASSAPWDRVGTEAFF.

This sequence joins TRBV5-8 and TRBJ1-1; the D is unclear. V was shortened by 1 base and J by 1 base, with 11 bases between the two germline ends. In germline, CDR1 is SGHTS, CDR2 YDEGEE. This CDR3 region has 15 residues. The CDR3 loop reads CASSLSGQPNTEAFF. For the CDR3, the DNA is TGTGCCAGCAGCTTGAGTGGGCAGCCGAACACTGAAGCTTTCTTT.

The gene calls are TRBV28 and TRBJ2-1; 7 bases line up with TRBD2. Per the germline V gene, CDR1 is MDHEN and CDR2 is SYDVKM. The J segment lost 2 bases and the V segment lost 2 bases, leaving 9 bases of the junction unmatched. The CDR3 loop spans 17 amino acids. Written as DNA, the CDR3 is TGTGCCAGCAGTTTAGGGGGGGGAGGGGTTCCCTACAATGAGCAGTTCTTC. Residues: CASSLGGGGVPYNEQFF.

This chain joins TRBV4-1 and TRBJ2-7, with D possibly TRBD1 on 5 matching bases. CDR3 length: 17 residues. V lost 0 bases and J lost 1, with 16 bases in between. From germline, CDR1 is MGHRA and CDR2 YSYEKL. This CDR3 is CASSQDKQALISYEQYF. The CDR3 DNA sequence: TGCGCCAGCAGCCAAGATAAACAGGCGTTAATTTCCTACGAGCAGTACTTC.